Below, 4 T cell receptor beta chains from the same sample are listed, as sequenced in a study of T cell repertoires in cytomegalovirus infection. These receptors are not linked to any known antigen. Via MiXCR, TCRdb re-called the reads, giving one row per CDR3 protein. Among some 800,000 distinct CDR3 sequences listed, almost 30% were seen once. The sequencing used cultured CD8+ T cells from PBMCs, collected from culture after CMV antigen stimulation. These receptors originate from a human donor in good health (CMV status not recorded). Some clones in this sample may be carry-over from other donors' samples.

The rearrangement uses TRBV27 and TRBJ2-2; no firm D call. The germline V gene has CDR1 MNHEY and CDR2 SMNVEV (reference sequence). The germline V and J ends were trimmed by 5 bases and 6 bases, with 13 bases remaining between them. The CDR3 is 14 amino acids. CDR3 amino acids: CASSLLSDAGELFF. CDR3 in DNA: TGTGCCAGCAGTCTCCTCTCGGATGCCGGGGAGCTGTTTTTT.

This clonotype was detected once. The V gene is TRBV29-1, the J gene TRBJ1-2; a possible D gene is TRBD1 (6 bases). Trimming removed 5 bases at V and 0 bases at J, with 10 bases between. In germline, CDR1 is SQVTM, CDR2 ANQGSEA. This CDR3 is built from 13 residues. In DNA form, the CDR3 reads TGCAGCGTTAAGGCAGGGGCTAACTATGGCTACACCTTC. Protein: CSVKAGANYGYTF.

This clonotype has a count of ten or more. The J gene is TRBJ2-3, the V gene TRBV7-6; possibly TRBD2 for D (7 bases). V was pared by 5 bases and J by 1 base, with 10 bases between. The CDR3 runs 14 residues. Looked up from germline, CDR1 is SGHVS and CDR2 is FNYEAQ. As DNA, the CDR3 is TGTGCCAGCAGCCGGGGGGCGGGCACAGATACGCAGTATTTT. Its translation: CASSRGAGTDTQYF. Combining the CDR3 with reference TRBV7-6 and TRBJ2-3 gives the whole variable domain GAGVSQSPRYKVTKRGQDVALRCDPISGHVSLYWYRQALGQGPEFLTYFNYEAQQDKSGLPNDRFSAERPEGSISTLTIQRTEQRDSAMYRCASSRGAGTDTQYFGPGTRLTVL.

There are a few counts of this clonotype. The J gene is TRBJ2-1, the V gene TRBV7-6, with D tentatively TRBD2 (7 bases). This CDR3 comprises 13 residues. The germline V gene encodes CDR1 SGHVS and CDR2 FNYEAQ. Trimming pared 7 bases from V and 7 bases from J, leaving 14 bases between. CDR3 DNA: TGTGCCAGCACCCCCGCGGGGGCAAATGAGCAGTTCTTC. The encoded protein is CASTPAGANEQFF.